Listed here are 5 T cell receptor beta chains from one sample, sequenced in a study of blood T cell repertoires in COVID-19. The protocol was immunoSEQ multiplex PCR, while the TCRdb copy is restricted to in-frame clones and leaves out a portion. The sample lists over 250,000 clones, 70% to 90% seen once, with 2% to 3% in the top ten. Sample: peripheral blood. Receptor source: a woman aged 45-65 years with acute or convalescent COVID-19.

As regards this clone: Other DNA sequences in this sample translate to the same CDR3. DNA of the CDR3: TGTGCCAGCAGCCCCACAGGGGAGAACACTGAAGCTTTCTTT. It codes for CASSPTGENTEAFF. The genes are TRBV3-1 (or the pseudogene TRBV3-2) and TRBJ1-1; 7 nucleotides line up with TRBD1. Trimming at V came to 4 bases and at J to 1 base, leaving 3 bases not matched to a gene. This CDR3 is 14 amino acids long. Germline-derived CDR1 and CDR2 are LGHDT and YNNKEL (reference sequence).

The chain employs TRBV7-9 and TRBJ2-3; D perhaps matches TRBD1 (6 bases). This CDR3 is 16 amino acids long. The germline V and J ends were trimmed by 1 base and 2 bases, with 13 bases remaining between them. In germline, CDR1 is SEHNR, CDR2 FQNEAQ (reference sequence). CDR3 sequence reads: CASSLGWTAFTDTQYF. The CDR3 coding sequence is TGTGCCAGCAGCTTAGGCTGGACAGCTTTCACAGATACGCAGTATTTT.

The CDR3 loop is CASSPPTSGRARTGELFF. The DNA for the CDR3 is TGTGCCAGCTCACCACCGACTAGCGGGAGGGCCCGGACCGGGGAGCTGTTTTTT. This chain links TRBV18 with TRBJ2-2; the match to TRBD2 covers 14 bases. The V and J ends lost 0 bases and 5 bases, in that order; junction bases with no gene match: 5. CDR1 and CDR2 from the germline V gene are KGHSH and LQKENI. The CDR3 extends over 18 amino acids.

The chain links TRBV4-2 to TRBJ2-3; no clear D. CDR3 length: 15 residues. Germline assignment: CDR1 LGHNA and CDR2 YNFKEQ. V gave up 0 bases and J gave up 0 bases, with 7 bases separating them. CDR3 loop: CASSQDNYSTDTQYF. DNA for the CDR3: TGTGCCAGCAGCCAAGATAACTATAGCACAGATACGCAGTATTTT.

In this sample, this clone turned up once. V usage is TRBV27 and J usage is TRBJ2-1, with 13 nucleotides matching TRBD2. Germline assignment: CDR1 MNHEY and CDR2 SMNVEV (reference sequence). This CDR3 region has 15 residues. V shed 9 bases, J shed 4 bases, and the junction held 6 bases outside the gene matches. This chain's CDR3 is CASQQGLAGYNEQFF. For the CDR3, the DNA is TGTGCCAGTCAGCAGGGACTAGCGGGGTACAATGAGCAGTTCTTC.